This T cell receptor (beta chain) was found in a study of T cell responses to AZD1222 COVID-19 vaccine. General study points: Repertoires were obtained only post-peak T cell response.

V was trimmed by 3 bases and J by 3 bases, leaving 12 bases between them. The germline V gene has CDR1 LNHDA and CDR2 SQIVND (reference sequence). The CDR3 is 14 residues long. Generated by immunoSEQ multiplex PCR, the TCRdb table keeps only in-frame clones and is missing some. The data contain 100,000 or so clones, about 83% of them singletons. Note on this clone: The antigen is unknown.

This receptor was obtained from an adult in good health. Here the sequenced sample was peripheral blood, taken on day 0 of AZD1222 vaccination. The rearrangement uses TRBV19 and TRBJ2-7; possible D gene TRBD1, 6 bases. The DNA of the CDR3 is TGTGCCAGTAGTATTGGGGGACAAGACTACGAGCAGTACTTC. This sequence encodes CASSIGGQDYEQYF.